A selection of T cell receptor beta chains follows, all from one sample in a study of T cell repertoires in cytomegalovirus infection. Each CDR3 protein is one row after TCRdb ran MiXCR on the reads. The table lists around 69,000 distinct CDR3 sequences, about 26% of them singletons. No antigen has been identified for these receptors. The specimen was CD8+ T cells from cultured PBMCs, collected from culture after CMV antigen stimulation. The receptors shown here come from a human donor in good health (CMV status not recorded). Some clones in this sample may be carry-over from other donors' samples. CDR3s include the opening cysteine and the closing phenylalanine or tryptophan. The D gene is left open where the match is weak. The size of a clone is reported for some rows only, either as once, few or many, or as a class for expanded clones.

V	size	D	J	DNA	CDR3
TRBV4-3	.	.	TRBJ1-5	TGCGCCAGCAGCCAAGCTTATCGGGGCAATCAGCCCCAGCATTTT	CASSQAYRGNQPQHF
TRBV10-3	few	TRBD2	TRBJ2-1	TGTGCCATCAGTGAGCCCCGAGCGGGAGGGAACAATGAGCAGTTCTTC	CAISEPRAGGNNEQFF
TRBV27	many	.	TRBJ1-2	TGTGCCACCTTACCCCGACAGGACCGCGCTAACTATGGCTACACCTTC	CATLPRQDRANYGYTF
TRBV30	.	.	TRBJ1-1	TGTGCCTGGAAAGAGGGACATAACACTGAAGCTTTCTTT	CAWKEGHNTEAFF
TRBV7-8	many	TRBD2	TRBJ2-3	TGTGCCAGCAGCGCCTCGCGACTAGCGGATAGCACAGATACGCAGTATTTT	CASSASRLADSTDTQYF
TRBV6-5	few	.	TRBJ1-1	TGTGCCAGCAGTCCGGGGGTGAACACTGAAGCTTTCTTT	CASSPGVNTEAFF
TRBV12-3/TRBV12-4	many	.	TRBJ1-5	TGTGCCAGCAGTTTATACAGGGATAATCCCCAGCATTTT	CASSLYRDNPQHF
TRBV11-1	.	.	TRBJ2-3	TGTGCCAGCAGCGACCGCCCCTCCGCGAAACAGCACAGCACAGATACGCAGTATTTT	CASSDRPSAKQHSTDTQYF
TRBV4-1	many	TRBD2	TRBJ2-7	TGCGCCAGCAGCCAAGAAGTTGCTAGCGGGGCCTACGAGCAGTACTTC	CASSQEVASGAYEQYF
TRBV20-1	few	.	TRBJ2-1	TGCAGTGCAAGAACGGGCTTCAGCTCCTACAATGAGCAGTTCTTC	CSARTGFSSYNEQFF
TRBV6-2/TRBV6-3	few	.	TRBJ2-5	TGTGCCACCAGGCCGGACCCCGCCAAGGAGACCCAGTACTTC	CATRPDPAKETQYF
TRBV27	.	.	TRBJ2-3	TGTGCCAGCAGTTTATCGGCCTGGTCAGATACGCAGTATTTT	CASSLSAWSDTQYF
TRBV15	many	TRBD2	TRBJ2-1	TGTGCCACCAGCAGCCGTGCGGTGTGGGAGGGTGATAATGAGCAGTTCTTC	CATSSRAVWEGDNEQFF
TRBV4-3	many	.	TRBJ1-6	TGCGCCAGCAGCCAAGACCCGGGGAGATCACCCCTCCACTTT	CASSQDPGRSPLHF
TRBV19	few	TRBD2	TRBJ2-1	TGTGCCAGTAAGAGAGCGGGGGAATCCTACAATGAGCAGTTCTTC	CASKRAGESYNEQFF
TRBV12-3/TRBV12-4	many	TRBD2	TRBJ2-1	TGTGCCAGCAGTTTCCAACCGGGACTAGCGGACTATACCCGCTCTTACAATGAGCAGTTCTTC	CASSFQPGLADYTRSYNEQFF
TRBV5-6	.	.	TRBJ2-7	TGTGCCAGCAGCTTTGACACCCTAACTTACGAGCAGTACTTC	CASSFDTLTYEQYF
TRBV19	.	.	TRBJ1-1	TGTGCCTCAGGGATGAACACTGAAGCTTTCTTT	CASGMNTEAFF
TRBV7-6	.	.	TRBJ2-7	TGTGCCAGCAGCTCACAGGGGGGGGTTTACGAGCAGTACTTC	CASSSQGGVYEQYF
TRBV2	.	.	TRBJ1-5	TGTGCCAGCAGTGATAATTCATTCCAGCCCCAGCATTTT	CASSDNSFQPQHF
TRBV5-5	many	.	TRBJ2-3	TGTGCCAGCAGCTTGGACCCCTCCCTTCAAGGTTATACGCAGTATTTT	CASSLDPSLQGYTQYF
TRBV7-2	many	TRBD1	TRBJ2-7	TGTGCCAGCAGCTCAACCGGAATCACAGGGGGCCCAGGGTACGAGCAGTACTTC	CASSSTGITGGPGYEQYF